The 14 T cell receptor beta chains presented below share a single source sample, sequenced in a study of neurological immune-mediated disorders. Stated time point: longitudinal time-point 2. TCRdb passed the 5' RACE reads through MiXCR, listing each CDR3 protein once. The sample holds 81,000 or so distinct CDR3 sequences, 13% seen once. Sample: PBMCs. The receptors stem from a female donor with HTLV-1-associated myelopathy (HAM/TSP).

In its sample, this clonotype was seen many times. The rearrangement links TRBV29-1 to TRBJ2-7, with D maybe TRBD1 (5 bases). Germline V gene data show CDR1 as SQVTM and CDR2 as ANQGSEA. This CDR3 is 14 amino acids long. V lost 0 bases to trimming and J lost 2 bases, with 11 bases between them. CDR3 loop: CSVEEVGAAYEQYF. In nucleotides, the CDR3 is TGCAGCGTTGAAGAGGTAGGGGCGGCCTACGAGCAGTACTTC.

This clonotype was observed at least ten times. The chain joins TRBV5-1 to TRBJ1-2; D is possibly TRBD1 (6 bases). The ends were cut back, 1 base at V and 3 bases at J, with 13 bases in the middle. The CDR3 has 15 amino acids. Germline V gene sequence: CDR1 SGHRS, CDR2 YFSETQ. CDR3 DNA sequence: TGCGCCAGCAGCTTGCCAACTTCAGGGGACTATGGCTACACCTTC. It specifies CASSLPTSGDYGYTF.

This clonotype appeared many times. The junction departs from germline at one end; a sequencing error may be responsible. The rearrangement uses TRBV5-1 and TRBJ2-1; no reliable D call. Germline loops: CDR1 SGHRS, CDR2 YFSETQ. The CDR3 is 13 residues long. The CDR3 is CASNLAQYNEQFF. CDR3 nucleotide sequence: TGCGCCAGCAACTTGGCCCAGTACAATGAGCAGTTCTTC.

This clonotype appeared many times. The chain employs TRBV7-6 and TRBJ2-2, with 11 bases aligning to TRBD1. The trim removed 5 bases at V and 6 bases at J, leaving 8 bases unmatched. Germline V lookup: CDR1 SGHVS, CDR2 FNYEAQ. This CDR3 region has 16 residues. The CDR3 loop is CASSLPGTGGSGELFF. The CDR3 coding sequence is TGTGCCAGCAGCCTGCCCGGGACAGGGGGTTCCGGGGAGCTGTTTTTT.

This clonotype was seen at least ten times. The J gene is TRBJ2-2, the V gene TRBV5-1, with D possibly TRBD1 on 6 matching bases. V lost 5 bases to trimming and J lost 0 bases, with 14 bases between them. This CDR3 has 16 amino acids. The germline gives CDR1 SGHRS, CDR2 YFSETQ. CDR3 sequence (DNA): TGCGCCAGCAGGACTGGGACACCTGCGAACACCGGGGAGCTGTTTTTT. It specifies CASRTGTPANTGELFF. Full variable domain (outside the CDR3, taken from reference TRBV5-1 and TRBJ2-2): KAGVTQTPRYLIKTRGQQVTLSCSPISGHRSVSWYQQTPGQGLQFLFEYFSETQRNKGNFPGRFSGRQFSNSRSEMNVSTLELGDSALYLCASRTGTPANTGELFFGEGSRLTVL.

In its sample, this clonotype was seen many times. This chain connects TRBV6-5 to TRBJ2-5; TRBD1 aligns across 8 bases. J gave up 5 bases and V 6 bases, and 5 bases lay outside the gene matches. The germline V gene has CDR1 MNHEY and CDR2 SVGAGI. The CDR3 consists of 13 residues. The CDR3 DNA reads as TGTGCCAGCAGACGGGACAGGAGCGAGACCCAGTACTTC. Translated: CASRRDRSETQYF.

Ten or more counts support this clonotype. The chain carries TRBV10-3 and TRBJ2-7; a weak D match, TRBD1 (6 bases). The CDR3 has 11 residues. The germline V gene has CDR1 ENHRY and CDR2 SYGVKD. V shed 6 bases and J shed 8 bases, with 11 bases lying between them. Here the CDR3 DNA reads TGTGCCATCAGACAGGGTGTCAAGCAGTACTTC. This encodes CAIRQGVKQYF.

The sample holds many counts of this clonotype. The chain carries TRBV5-1 and TRBJ2-2; 10 nucleotides match TRBD2. CDR3 length equals 17 residues. Unmatched junction bases numbered 9, after V lost 0 bases and J lost 7 bases. CDR1 SGHRS and CDR2 YFSETQ come from the germline V gene. The CDR3 coding sequence is TGCGCCAGCAGCTTGGCCCCCAGCGGGGGGGCCAACGGGGAGCTGTTTTTT. As protein: CASSLAPSGGANGELFF.

This clonotype was counted a few times. This chain uses TRBV20-1 with TRBJ2-3; a possible D gene is TRBD1 (6 bases). The V gene's germline CDR1 is DFQATT and CDR2 SNEGSKA (reference sequence). The CDR3 has 14 amino acids. V lost 1 base and J 6 bases, leaving 14 bases between the germline ends. Written as DNA, the CDR3 is TGCAGTGCTAGAGCCAGGGGTCCAGTGGATACGCAGTATTTT. Amino acids: CSARARGPVDTQYF.

This clonotype was observed many times. V is TRBV28 and J is TRBJ2-3; a possible D gene is TRBD1 (6 bases). The V gene lost 6 bases and the J gene lost 4 bases, with 17 bases spanning the gap. Per the germline V gene, CDR1 is MDHEN and CDR2 is SYDVKM. The CDR3 loop spans 15 amino acids. CDR3: CASSQGGVGPDTQYF. The DNA for the CDR3 is TGTGCCAGCAGCCAAGGGGGAGTGGGCCCAGATACGCAGTATTTT.

The sample holds many counts of this clonotype. V and J are TRBV12-3 or TRBV12-4 and TRBJ1-1; D may be TRBD1 (5 bases). The CDR3 runs 12 residues. Trimming cost V 8 bases and J 11 bases, with 18 bases left between them. The CDR3 DNA reads TGTGCCAGCTCCCCGAGGGTGTGGGGCGCTTTCTTT. Translating gives CASSPRVWGAFF.

This clonotype was counted a few times. This clone may be a read error of a much larger clone one base away. The rearrangement joins TRBV10-2 to TRBJ1-1, with unresolved D. The CDR3 contains 12 residues. Per germline, CDR1 WSHSY and CDR2 SAAADI. CDR3 coding DNA: TGCGCCAGCTTCCGGGCGAACTCTGAAGCTTTCTTT. Translating it yields CASFRANSEAFF.

This clonotype has at least ten counts. This sequence joins TRBV28 and TRBJ2-1; D ambiguous. Per the germline V gene, CDR1 is MDHEN and CDR2 is SYDVKM. The CDR3 is 13 residues long. Trimming removed 5 bases from V and 10 bases from J, with 15 bases in between. The CDR3: CASSTLTVREQFF. CDR3 bases: TGTGCCAGCAGTACACTTACGGTGCGAGAGCAGTTCTTC.

The rearrangement links TRBV20-1 to TRBJ2-1; no clear D. Trimming removed 3 bases from V and 7 bases from J, with 25 bases in between. The CDR3 runs to 17 residues. The germline CDR1 and CDR2 sequences are DFQATT and SNEGSKA (reference sequence). The CDR3 reads CSARLRHINLNYNEQFF. The CDR3 region has the DNA TGCAGTGCTAGGCTACGTCATATAAATCTGAACTATAATGAGCAGTTCTTC.